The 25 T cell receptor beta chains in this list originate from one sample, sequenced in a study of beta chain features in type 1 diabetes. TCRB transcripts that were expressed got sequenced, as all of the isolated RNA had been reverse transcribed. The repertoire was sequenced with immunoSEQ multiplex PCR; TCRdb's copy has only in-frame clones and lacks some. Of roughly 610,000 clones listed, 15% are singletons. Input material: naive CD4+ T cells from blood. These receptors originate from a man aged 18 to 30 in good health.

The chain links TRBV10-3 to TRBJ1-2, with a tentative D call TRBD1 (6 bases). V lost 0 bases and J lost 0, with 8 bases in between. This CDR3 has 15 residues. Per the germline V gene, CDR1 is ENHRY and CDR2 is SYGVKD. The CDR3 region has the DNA TGTGCCATCAGTGAGTCGACAGGAACTAACTATGGCTACACCTTC. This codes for CAISESTGTNYGYTF.

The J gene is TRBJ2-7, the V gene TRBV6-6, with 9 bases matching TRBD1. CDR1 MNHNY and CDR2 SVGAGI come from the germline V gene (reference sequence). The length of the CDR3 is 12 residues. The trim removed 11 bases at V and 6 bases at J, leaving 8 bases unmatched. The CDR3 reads CAGGQGDGEQYF. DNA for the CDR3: TGTGCCGGGGGACAGGGAGACGGCGAGCAGTACTTC.

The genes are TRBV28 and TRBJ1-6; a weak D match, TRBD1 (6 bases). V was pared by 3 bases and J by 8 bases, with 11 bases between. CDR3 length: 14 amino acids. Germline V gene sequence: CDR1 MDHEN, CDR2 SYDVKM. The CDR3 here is CASSFVRGHSPLHF. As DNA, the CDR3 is TGTGCCAGCAGTTTTGTCAGGGGTCATTCACCCCTCCACTTT. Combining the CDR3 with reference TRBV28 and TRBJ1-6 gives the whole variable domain DVKVTQSSRYLVKRTGEKVFLECVQDMDHENMFWYRQDPGLGLRLIYFSYDVKMKEKGDIPEGYSVSREKKERFSLILESASTNQTSMYLCASSFVRGHSPLHFGNGTRLTVT.

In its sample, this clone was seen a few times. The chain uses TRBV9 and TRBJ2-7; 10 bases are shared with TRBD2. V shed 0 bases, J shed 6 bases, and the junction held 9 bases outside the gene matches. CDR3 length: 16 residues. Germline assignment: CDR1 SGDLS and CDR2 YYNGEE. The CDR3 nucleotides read TGTGCCAGCAGCGTAGGGGGACTAGCGCCCCTCGGCGAGCAGTACTTC. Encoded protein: CASSVGGLAPLGEQYF.

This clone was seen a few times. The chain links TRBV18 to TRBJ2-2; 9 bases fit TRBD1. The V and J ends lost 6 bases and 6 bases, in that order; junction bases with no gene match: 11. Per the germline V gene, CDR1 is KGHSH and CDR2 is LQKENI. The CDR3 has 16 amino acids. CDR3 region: CASSQRDRVISGELFF. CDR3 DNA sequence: TGTGCCAGCTCTCAACGGGACAGGGTGATTTCCGGGGAGCTGTTTTTT. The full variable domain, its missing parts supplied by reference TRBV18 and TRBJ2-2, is NAGVMQNPRHLVRRRGQEARLRCSPMKGHSHVYWYRQLPEEGLKFMVYLQKENIIDESGMPKERFSAEFPKEGPSILRIQQVVRGDSAAYFCASSQRDRVISGELFFGEGSRLTVL.

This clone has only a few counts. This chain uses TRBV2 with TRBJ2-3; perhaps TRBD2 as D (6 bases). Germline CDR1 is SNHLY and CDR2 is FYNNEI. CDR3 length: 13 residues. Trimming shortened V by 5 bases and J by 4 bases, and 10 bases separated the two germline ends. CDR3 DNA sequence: TGTGCCAGCAGTCGGAGGGCCCCAGATACGCAGTATTTT. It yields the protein CASSRRAPDTQYF.

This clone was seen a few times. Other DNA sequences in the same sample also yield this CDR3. In DNA, the CDR3 is TGCGCCAGCAGTCCTCAGGGGAGCTCCTACAATGAGCAGTTCTTC. Its protein product is CASSPQGSSYNEQFF. This chain uses TRBV5-1 with TRBJ2-1; maybe TRBD1 (6 bases). CDR1 and CDR2 (germline): SGHRS, YFSETQ. This CDR3 contains 15 residues. The V and J ends lost 5 bases and 0 bases respectively, with 12 bases between them.

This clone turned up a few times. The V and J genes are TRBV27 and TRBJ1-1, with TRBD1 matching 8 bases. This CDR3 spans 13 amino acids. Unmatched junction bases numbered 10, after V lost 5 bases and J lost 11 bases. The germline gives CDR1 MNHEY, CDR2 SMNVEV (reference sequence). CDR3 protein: CASSALDRARAFF. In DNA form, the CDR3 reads TGTGCCAGCAGTGCTCTGGACAGGGCTAGGGCTTTCTTT.

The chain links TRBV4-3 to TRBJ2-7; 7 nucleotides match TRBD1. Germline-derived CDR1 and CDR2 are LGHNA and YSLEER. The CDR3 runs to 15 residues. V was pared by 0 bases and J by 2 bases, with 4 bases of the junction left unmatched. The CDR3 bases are TGCGCCAGCAGCCAAGAGGACAGGCCAGCCTACGAGCAGTACTTC. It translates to CASSQEDRPAYEQYF.

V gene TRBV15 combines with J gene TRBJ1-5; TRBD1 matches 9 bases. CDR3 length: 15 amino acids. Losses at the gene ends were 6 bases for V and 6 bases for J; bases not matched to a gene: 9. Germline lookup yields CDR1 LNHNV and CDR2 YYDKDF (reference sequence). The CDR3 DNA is TGTGCCACCAGTTTCCGGGACAGGGCTACTCAGCCCCAGCATTTT. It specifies CATSFRDRATQPQHF.

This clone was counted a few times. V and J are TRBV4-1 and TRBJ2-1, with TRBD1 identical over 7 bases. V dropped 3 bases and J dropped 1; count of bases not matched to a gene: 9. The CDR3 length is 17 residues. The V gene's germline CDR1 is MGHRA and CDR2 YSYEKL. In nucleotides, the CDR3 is TGCGCCAGCAGCCACACGACAGGGCGAAGGTCCTACAATGAGCAGTTCTTC. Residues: CASSHTTGRRSYNEQFF.

The CDR3 DNA reads TGTGCCTGGAGTTGGGCAGGTATCTCCTACGAGCAGTACTTC. The encoded protein is CAWSWAGISYEQYF. The chain combines TRBV30 with TRBJ2-7; no definite D call. V lost 2 bases, J lost 0 bases, and 11 bases lay in between. Germline CDR1 GTSNPN, CDR2 SVGIG (reference sequence). CDR3 length equals 14 residues.

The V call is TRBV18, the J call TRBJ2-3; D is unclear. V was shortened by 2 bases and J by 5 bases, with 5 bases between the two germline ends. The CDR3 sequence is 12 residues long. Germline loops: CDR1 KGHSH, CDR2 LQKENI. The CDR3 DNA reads TGTGCCAGCTCACCAAGGAAAGATACGCAGTATTTT. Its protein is CASSPRKDTQYF.

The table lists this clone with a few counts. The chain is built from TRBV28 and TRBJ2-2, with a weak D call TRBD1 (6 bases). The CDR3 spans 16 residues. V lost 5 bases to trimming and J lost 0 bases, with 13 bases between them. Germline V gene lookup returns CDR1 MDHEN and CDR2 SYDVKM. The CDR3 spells CASSLKQGSNTGELFF. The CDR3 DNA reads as TGTGCCAGCAGTCTAAAACAGGGATCGAACACCGGGGAGCTGTTTTTT.

This chain's CDR3 is CASSKDSYEQYF. In DNA, the CDR3 is TGTGCCAGTAGTAAGGACAGCTACGAGCAGTACTTC. The rearrangement uses TRBV19 and TRBJ2-5; D might be TRBD1 (6 bases). The J call may be wrong; the DNA end is better matched by TRBJ2-7. The CDR3 consists of 12 residues. The V gene's germline CDR1 is LNHDA and CDR2 SQIVND (reference sequence).

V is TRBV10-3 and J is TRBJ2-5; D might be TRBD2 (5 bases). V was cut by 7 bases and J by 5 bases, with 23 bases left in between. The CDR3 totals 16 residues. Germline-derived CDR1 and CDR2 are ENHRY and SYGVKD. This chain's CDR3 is CAITRSGGRRRETQYF. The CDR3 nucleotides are TGTGCCATCACCAGGTCAGGTGGAAGGAGGCGGGAGACCCAGTACTTC.

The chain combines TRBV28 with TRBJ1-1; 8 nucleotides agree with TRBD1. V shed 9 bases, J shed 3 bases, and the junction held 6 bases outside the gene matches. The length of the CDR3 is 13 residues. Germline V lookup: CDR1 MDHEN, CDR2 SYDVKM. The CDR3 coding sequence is TGTGCCAGGAGGACAGGGACCCACACTGAAGCTTTCTTT. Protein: CARRTGTHTEAFF.

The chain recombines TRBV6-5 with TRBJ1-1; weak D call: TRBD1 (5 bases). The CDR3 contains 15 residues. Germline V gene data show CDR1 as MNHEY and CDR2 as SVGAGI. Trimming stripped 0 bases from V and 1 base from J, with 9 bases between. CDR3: CASSYSTQGNTEAFF. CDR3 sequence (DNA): TGTGCCAGCAGTTACTCGACCCAGGGGAACACTGAAGCTTTCTTT.

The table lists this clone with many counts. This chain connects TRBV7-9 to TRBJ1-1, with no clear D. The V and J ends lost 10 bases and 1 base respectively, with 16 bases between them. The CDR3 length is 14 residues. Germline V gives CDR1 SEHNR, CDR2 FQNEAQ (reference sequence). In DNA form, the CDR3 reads TGTGCCACCTCCTTGGGAGGGCAGAACACTGAAGCTTTCTTT. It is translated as CATSLGGQNTEAFF.

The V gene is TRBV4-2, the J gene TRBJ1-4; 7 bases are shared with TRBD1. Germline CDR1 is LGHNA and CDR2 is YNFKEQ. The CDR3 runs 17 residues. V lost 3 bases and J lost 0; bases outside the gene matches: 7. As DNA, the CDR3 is TGTGCCAGCAGCCACTCCGACAGGGCTGCAACTAATGAAAAACTGTTTTTT. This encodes CASSHSDRAATNEKLFF.

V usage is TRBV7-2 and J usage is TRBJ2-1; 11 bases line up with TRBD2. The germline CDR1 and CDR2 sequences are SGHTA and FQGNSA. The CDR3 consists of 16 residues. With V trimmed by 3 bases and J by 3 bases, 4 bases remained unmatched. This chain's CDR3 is CASSFSSGGLYNEQFF. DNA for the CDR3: TGTGCCAGCAGCTTTTCTAGCGGGGGGCTCTACAATGAGCAGTTCTTC.

The CDR3 region has the DNA TGTGCCTGGAGCTCCCCCCCCGGGACAGGGGATGAAAAACTGTTTTTT. Translating it yields CAWSSPPGTGDEKLFF. This rearrangement joins TRBV30 to TRBJ1-4, with 10 bases matching TRBD1. With V trimmed by 3 bases and J by 6 bases, 10 bases remained unmatched. CDR3 length: 16 amino acids. CDR1 is GTSNPN and CDR2 is SVGIG in the germline V gene (reference sequence).

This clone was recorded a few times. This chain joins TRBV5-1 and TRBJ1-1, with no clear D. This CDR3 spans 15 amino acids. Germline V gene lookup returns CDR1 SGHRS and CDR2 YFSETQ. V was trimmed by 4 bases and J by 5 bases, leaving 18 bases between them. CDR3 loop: CASSAGGGLGTEAFF. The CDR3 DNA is TGCGCCAGCAGCGCGGGCGGAGGGTTGGGAACTGAAGCTTTCTTT.

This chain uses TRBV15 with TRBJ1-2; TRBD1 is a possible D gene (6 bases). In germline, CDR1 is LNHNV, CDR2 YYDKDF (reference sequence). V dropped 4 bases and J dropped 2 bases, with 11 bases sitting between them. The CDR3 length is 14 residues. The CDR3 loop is CATSTFDRNYGYTF. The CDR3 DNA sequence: TGTGCCACCAGCACCTTTGACAGGAACTATGGCTACACCTTC.

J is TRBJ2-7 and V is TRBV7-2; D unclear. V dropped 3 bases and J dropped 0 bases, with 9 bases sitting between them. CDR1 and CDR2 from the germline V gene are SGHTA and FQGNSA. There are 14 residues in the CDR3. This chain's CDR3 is CASSFESISYEQYF. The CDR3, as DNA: TGTGCCAGCAGCTTTGAATCCATCTCCTACGAGCAGTACTTC. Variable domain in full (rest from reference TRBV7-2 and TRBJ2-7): GAGVSQSPSNKVTEKGKDVELRCDPISGHTALYWYRQSLGQGLEFLIYFQGNSAPDKSGLPSDRFSAERTGGSVSTLTIQRTQQEDSAVYLCASSFESISYEQYFGPGTRLTVT.